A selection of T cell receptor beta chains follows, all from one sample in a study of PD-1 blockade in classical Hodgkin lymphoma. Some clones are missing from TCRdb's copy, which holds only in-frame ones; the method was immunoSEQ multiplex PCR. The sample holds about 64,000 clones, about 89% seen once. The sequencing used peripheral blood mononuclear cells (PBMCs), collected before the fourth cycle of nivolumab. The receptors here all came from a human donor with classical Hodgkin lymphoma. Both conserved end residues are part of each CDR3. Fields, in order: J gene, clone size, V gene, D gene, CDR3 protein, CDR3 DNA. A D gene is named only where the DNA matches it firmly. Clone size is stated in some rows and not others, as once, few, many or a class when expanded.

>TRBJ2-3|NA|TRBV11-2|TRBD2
CASFSAGTRDTQYF
TGTGCCAGCTTCTCAGCGGGAACTCGGGATACGCAGTATTTT
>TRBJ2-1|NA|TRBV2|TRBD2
CASSRGGAGNEQFF
TGTGCCAGCAGTCGCGGGGGGGCCGGCAATGAGCAGTTCTTC
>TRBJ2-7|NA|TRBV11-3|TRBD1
CASSNRGSDYEQYF
TGTGCCAGCAGCAACAGGGGAAGTGACTACGAGCAGTACTTC
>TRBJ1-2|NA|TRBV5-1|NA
CASSLDSETPTRTF
TGCGCCAGCAGCTTGGATTCTGAGACTCCGACGCGCACCTTC
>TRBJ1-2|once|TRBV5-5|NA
CASSLEGPGPGYTF
TGTGCCAGCAGCTTGGAGGGGCCAGGGCCTGGCTACACCTTC
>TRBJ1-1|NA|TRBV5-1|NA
CASSPYRVLRTEAFF
TGCGCCAGCAGCCCCTACAGGGTTTTACGAACTGAAGCTTTCTTT
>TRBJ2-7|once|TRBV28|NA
CASSFPTLGPTSYEQYF
TGTGCCAGCAGTTTCCCGACCCTAGGCCCTACTTCCTACGAGCAGTACTTC
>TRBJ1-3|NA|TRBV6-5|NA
CASSSSSGNTIYF
TGTGCCAGCAGTTCAAGCTCTGGAAACACCATATATTTT
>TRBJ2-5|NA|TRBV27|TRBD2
CASKDLSERGSKETQYF
TGTGCCAGCAAGGACTTGTCAGAGCGGGGGTCAAAAGAGACCCAGTACTTC
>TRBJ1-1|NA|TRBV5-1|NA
CASSKEEGHTEAFF
TGCGCCAGCAGCAAAGAAGAGGGGCACACTGAAGCTTTCTTT
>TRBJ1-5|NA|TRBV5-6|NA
CASSLAGNQPQHF
TGTGCCAGCAGCTTGGCAGGGAATCAGCCCCAGCATTTT
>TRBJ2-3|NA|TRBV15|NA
CATSDVGTQYF
TGTGCCACCAGCGACGTGGGAACGCAGTATTTT
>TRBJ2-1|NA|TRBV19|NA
CASCRGSTLFNEQFF
TGTGCCAGTTGCCGTGGGTCTACCCTTTTCAATGAGCAGTTCTTC
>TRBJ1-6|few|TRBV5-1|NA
CASSLERAGNSPLHF
TGCGCCAGCAGCTTGGAAAGGGCAGGGAATTCACCCCTCCACTTT
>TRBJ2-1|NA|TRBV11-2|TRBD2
CASSLAASGGVRDEQFF
TGTGCCAGCAGCTTAGCGGCTAGCGGGGGGGTTCGGGATGAGCAGTTCTTC
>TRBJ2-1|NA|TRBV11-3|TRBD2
CASSKSGGDEQFF
TGTGCCAGCAGCAAAAGCGGGGGCGATGAGCAGTTCTTC
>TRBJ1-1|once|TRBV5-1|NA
CASSFYGVMNTEAFF
TGCGCCAGCAGCTTCTACGGGGTCATGAACACTGAAGCTTTCTTT
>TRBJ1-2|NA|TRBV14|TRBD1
CASSLTGVHGYTF
TGTGCCAGCAGCCTAACAGGGGTCCATGGCTACACCTTC
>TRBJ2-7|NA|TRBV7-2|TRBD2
CASSSTSGGPAYEQYF
TGTGCCAGCAGCTCAACTAGCGGGGGACCCGCCTACGAGCAGTACTTC
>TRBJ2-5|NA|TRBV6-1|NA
CASSEGRGDLRETQYF
TGTGCCAGCAGTGAAGGTCGAGGGGACCTCAGGGAGACCCAGTACTTC
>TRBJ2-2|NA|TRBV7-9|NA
CASSLGPWGRETGELFF
TGTGCCAGCAGCTTGGGGCCTTGGGGCCGTGAGACCGGGGAGCTGTTTTTT
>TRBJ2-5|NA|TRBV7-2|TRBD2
CASSHPTSGDQETQYF
TGTGCCAGCAGCCACCCGACTAGCGGGGATCAAGAGACCCAGTACTTC
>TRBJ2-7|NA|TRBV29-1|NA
CSVDAGFPYEQYF
TGCAGCGTTGATGCTGGTTTCCCCTACGAGCAGTACTTC
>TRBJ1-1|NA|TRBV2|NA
CASSEPNRNTEAFF
TGTGCCAGCAGTGAACCGAACAGAAACACTGAAGCTTTCTTT
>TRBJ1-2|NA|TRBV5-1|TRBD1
CASGPTRLRDRDDGYTF
TGCGCCAGCGGCCCGACCCGCCTCCGGGACAGGGACGATGGCTACACCTTC
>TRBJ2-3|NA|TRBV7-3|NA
CASSYLSSTDTQYF
TGTGCCAGCAGCTACCTCTCTAGCACAGATACGCAGTATTTT
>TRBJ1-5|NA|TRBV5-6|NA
CASSLGNQPQHF
TGTGCCAGCAGCTTGGGGAATCAGCCCCAGCATTTT
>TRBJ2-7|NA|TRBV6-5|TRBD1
CASSAYQGVAYEQYF
TGTGCCAGCAGTGCATACCAGGGGGTAGCCTACGAGCAGTACTTC
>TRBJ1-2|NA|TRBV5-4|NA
CASNLPGTSYGYTF
TGTGCCAGCAATTTACCCGGGACCTCATATGGCTACACCTTC
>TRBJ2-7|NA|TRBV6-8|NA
CATHGSGPFGEQYF
TGTGCTACTCACGGTAGCGGCCCCTTCGGCGAGCAGTACTTC
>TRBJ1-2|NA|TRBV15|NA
CATSRDLLGRYTF
TGTGCCACCAGCAGAGATCTGCTTGGAAGGTACACCTTC
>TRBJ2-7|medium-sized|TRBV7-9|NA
CASSNQGGTSYEQYF
TGTGCCAGCAGCAATCAGGGTGGGACCAGCTACGAGCAGTACTTC
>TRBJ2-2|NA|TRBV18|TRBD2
CASLSGGSYNTGELFF
TGTGCCAGCCTCTCGGGAGGGTCTTATAACACCGGGGAGCTGTTTTTT
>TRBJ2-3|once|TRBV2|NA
CANNLIPGQPTDTQYF
TGTGCTAACAATTTGATACCGGGACAACCCACAGATACGCAGTATTTT
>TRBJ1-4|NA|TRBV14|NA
CASSRRGGEKLFF
TGTGCCAGCAGTCGTCGCGGGGGGGAAAAACTGTTTTTT
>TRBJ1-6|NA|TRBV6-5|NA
CASSYWQNSPLHF
TGTGCCAGCAGTTACTGGCAGAATTCACCCCTCCACTTT
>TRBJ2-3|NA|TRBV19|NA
CASSRGGHGTDTQYF
TGTGCCAGTAGTAGGGGGGGCCATGGGACAGATACGCAGTATTTT
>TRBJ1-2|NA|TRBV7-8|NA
CASSLEQHYGYTF
TGTGCCAGCAGCTTAGAACAACACTATGGCTACACCTTC
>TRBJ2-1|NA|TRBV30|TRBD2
CALTGGGVLEQFF
TGTGCCCTTACCGGCGGGGGGGTCCTTGAGCAGTTCTTC
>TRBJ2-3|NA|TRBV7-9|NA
CASSPWGTDTQYF
TGTGCCAGCAGTCCTTGGGGCACAGATACGCAGTATTTT
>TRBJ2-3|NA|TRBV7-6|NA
CASSSIRQDTQYF
TGTGCCAGCAGCTCCATCCGACAGGATACGCAGTATTTT
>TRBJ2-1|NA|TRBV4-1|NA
CASSFEGEQFF
TGCGCCAGCAGCTTCGAAGGTGAGCAGTTCTTC
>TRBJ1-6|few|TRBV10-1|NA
CASTEALGYSPLHF
TGCGCCAGCACAGAGGCCCTTGGATATTCACCCCTCCACTTT
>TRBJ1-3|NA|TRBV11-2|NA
CASSTREGGNTIYF
TGTGCCAGCAGCACCCGGGAGGGGGGAAACACCATATATTTT
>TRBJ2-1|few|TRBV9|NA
CASSIDVALNEQFF
TGTGCCAGCAGCATCGACGTGGCCCTCAATGAGCAGTTCTTC
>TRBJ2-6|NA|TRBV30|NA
CAWRLSGSGANVLTF
TGTGCCTGGAGACTGAGCGGCTCTGGGGCCAACGTCCTGACTTTC
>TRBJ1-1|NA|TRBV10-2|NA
CASSTSTAYTEAFF
NA
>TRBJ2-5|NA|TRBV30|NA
CAWAGFGTQYF
TGTGCCTGGGCGGGCTTCGGGACCCAGTACTTC
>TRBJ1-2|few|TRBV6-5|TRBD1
CASSQHWDSVYGYTF
TGTGCCAGCAGCCAACACTGGGACAGTGTCTATGGCTACACCTTC
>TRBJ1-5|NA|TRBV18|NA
CASSPRTGNNQPQHF
TGTGCCAGCTCACCACGGACGGGTAACAATCAGCCCCAGCATTTT
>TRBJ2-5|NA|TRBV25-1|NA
CASSLAGGGETQYF
TGTGCCAGCAGTTTAGCCGGGGGTGGAGAGACCCAGTACTTC
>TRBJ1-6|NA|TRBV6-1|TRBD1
CASGGQGGHF
TGTGCCAGCGGGGGACAGGGGGGCCACTTT
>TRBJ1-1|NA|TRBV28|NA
CASSRSEYSINTEAFF
TGTGCCAGCAGCAGGTCGGAGTATAGCATCAACACTGAAGCTTTCTTT